This record covers a single TCR beta chain. Its antigen is as yet unknown. For the second PCR, which ran for about 6 to 11 cycles, a sample-barcoded 5' primer and a J-beta primer mix were used. Each cDNA molecule was tagged by a template-switch adaptor that had 12 random nucleotides. TCRdb re-derived calls from the 5' RACE reads in MiXCR, one entry per CDR3 protein. The profile covers about 780,000 distinct CDR3 sequences, with about 46% appearing a single time and 15% to 20% taken by the ten largest. Isolated per sample were at least 7 million PBMCs. The data were obtained in a study of blood T cells in healthy people across ages. The study, taken as a whole, reports: Long-lived donors carried more naive CD4+ cells and greater diversity than aged donors. Observed TCR beta diversity showed a strong correlation with the percentage of naive T cells as measured by flow cytometry.

The clonotype originates from a man older than 75 in good health. Sequences were obtained from blood.

The CDR3 region has the DNA TGTGCCAGCAGTCAGGATTTCTCCTACAATGAGCAGTACTTC. It yields the protein CASSQDFSYNEQYF. This rearrangement joins TRBV7-2 to TRBJ2-5; D remains ambiguous. The V gene's germline CDR1 is SGHTA and CDR2 FQGNSA. The CDR3 loop spans 14 amino acids. V dropped 6 bases and J dropped 11 bases, with 22 bases sitting between them. Variable domain in full (rest from reference TRBV7-2 and TRBJ2-5): GAGVSQSPSNKVTEKGKDVELRCDPISGHTALYWYRQSLGQGLEFLIYFQGNSAPDKSGLPSDRFSAERTGGSVSTLTIQRTQQEDSAVYLCASSQDFSYNEQYFGPGTRLLVL.